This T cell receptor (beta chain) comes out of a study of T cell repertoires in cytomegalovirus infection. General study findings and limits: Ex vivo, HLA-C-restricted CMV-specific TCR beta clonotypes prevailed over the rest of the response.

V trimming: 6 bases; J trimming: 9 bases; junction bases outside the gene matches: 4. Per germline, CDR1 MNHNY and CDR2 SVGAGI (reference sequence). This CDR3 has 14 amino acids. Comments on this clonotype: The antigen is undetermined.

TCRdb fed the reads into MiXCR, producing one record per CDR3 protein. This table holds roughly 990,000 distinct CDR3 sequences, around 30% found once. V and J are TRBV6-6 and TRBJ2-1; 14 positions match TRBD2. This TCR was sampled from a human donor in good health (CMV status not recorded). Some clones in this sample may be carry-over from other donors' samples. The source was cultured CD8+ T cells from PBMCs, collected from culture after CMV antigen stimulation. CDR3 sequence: CASSGLAGGGEQFF. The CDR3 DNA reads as TGTGCCAGCAGCGGACTAGCGGGGGGCGGTGAGCAGTTCTTC.